This T cell receptor (beta chain) was observed in a study of radiotherapy plus CTLA-4 blockade in lung cancer listed by TCRdb under 2018. About the study as a whole: Among the enrolled patients, roughly 19% had an objective response, and 25% to 40% reached disease control.

For this chain, trimming is 5 bases at the V end and 7 bases at the J end, and the number of junction bases without a gene match is 6. There are 15 amino acids in the CDR3, from cysteine to phenylalanine inclusive. The read is trimmed to its CDR3 DNA, 45 bases read in frame from base 1. Taken from the germline V gene (reference sequence), the CDR1 and CDR2 loops are LNHDA and SQIVND. On the study overall, not on this receptor specifically: The strongest predictors of response were reported to be early dynamic shifts in blood T cell clones along with a rise in serum interferon-beta following radiation. After treatment with radiotherapy and ipilimumab, TCR clones that originated in tumors expanded in peripheral blood.

In the case of this clone: Its antigen is not yet known. No per-base quality is available; no much larger clone lies one base away.

Preparation of the library involved the immunoSEQ multiplex PCR assay. Held by TCRdb, this immuneACCESS table contains in-frame sequences only and omits some clones. Under half of the omission traces to an unresolved V gene where checked; the cause of the rest is unknown. Recorded for this sample are tens of thousands of clones; around 86% of them occurred a single time. The top ten clones comprise roughly 0.8% of the sample. The study tested focal radiation therapy combined with CTLA-4 blockade (ipilimumab) in patients with chemo-refractory metastatic non-small-cell lung cancer. The chain is encoded by TRBV19 joined to TRBJ1-6; 9 central nucleotides agree with TRBD1. Here the sequenced sample was peripheral blood, taken from a patient treated with radiotherapy plus ipilimumab. The clonotype comes from a human donor with non-small cell lung cancer who had stable disease on radiotherapy plus ipilimumab. The CDR3 sequence is CASSPNRGRNSPLHF. The DNA is as follows: TGTGCCAGTAGTCCGAACAGGGGGCGGAATTCACCCCTCCACTTT.